The 18 T cell receptor beta chains given below trace back to one sample, sequenced in a study of Ad26.COV2.S vaccination and SARS-CoV-2 variants (dated by TCRdb to about 2021). What the treatment or condition label conveys for this sample: 15 to 20 received Ad26.COV2.S at low or high dose, single or two shots; several received placebo; per-sample allocation not given. For vaccine and placebo recipients, the sequenced repertoires came from samples collected on day 63 after the first injection. Library construction relied on the immunoSEQ multiplex PCR assay. The immuneACCESS repertoire file appears here via TCRdb, limited to in-frame rearrangements. These files lack a portion of the clones; in checked studies, under half of the deficit traces to unresolved V genes, and the cause of the others is not known. Here the sample has about 380,000 clones; about 80% occur a single time. Nearly 7.5% of the sample rests with the top ten.

The sequences come from peripheral blood, collected in a trial of Ad26.COV2.S vaccine versus placebo. These receptors were collected from a person between 18 and 59 years old who received the Ad26.COV2.S COVID-19 vaccine or a placebo.

This chain joins TRBV15 and TRBJ1-4; 8 positions match TRBD1. V lost 5 bases, J lost 2 bases, and 7 bases stayed unmatched. The CDR3 consists of 16 residues. CDR1 LNHNV and CDR2 YYDKDF come from the germline V gene (reference sequence). CDR3 sequence: CATSLDNRGTNEKLFF. CDR3 in DNA: TGTGCCACCAGCTTAGACAACAGGGGGACTAATGAAAAACTGTTTTTT.

The chain has TRBV4-2 and TRBJ2-2; tentative D call: TRBD1 (6 bases). Germline values: CDR1 LGHNA, CDR2 YNFKEQ. V was cut by 7 bases and J by 0 bases, with 21 bases left in between. The CDR3 has 18 amino acids. The CDR3, as DNA: TGTGCCAGCACCTACGCCCTTCAGGGGACCTCGAACACCGGGGAGCTGTTTTTT. It codes for CASTYALQGTSNTGELFF.

This chain links TRBV29-1 with TRBJ1-5; D not resolved. Germline V gene data show CDR1 as SQVTM and CDR2 as ANQGSEA. The ends were cut back, 7 bases at V and 2 bases at J, with 9 bases in the middle. The CDR3 runs to 12 residues. CDR3 bases: TGCAGCGGGGTTTGGGGCAATCAGCCCCAGCATTTT. It specifies CSGVWGNQPQHF. The complete variable domain, with remaining parts taken from reference TRBV29-1 and TRBJ1-5, reads SAVISQKPSRDICQRGTSLTIQCQVDSQVTMMFWYRQQPGQSLTLIATANQGSEATYESGFVIDKFPISRPNLTFSTLTVSNMSPEDSSIYLCSGVWGNQPQHFGDGTRLSIL.

This sequence joins TRBV9 and TRBJ1-2; no clear D. Trimming shortened V by 0 bases and J by 3 bases, and 12 bases separated the two germline ends. This CDR3 has 15 residues. Germline V gene data show CDR1 as SGDLS and CDR2 as YYNGEE. CDR3 sequence reads: CASSVAIGGHYGYTF. The CDR3, as DNA: TGTGCCAGCAGCGTAGCTATTGGAGGGCACTATGGCTACACCTTC.

Here the CDR3 DNA reads TGTGCCAGCAGCCACGATTACAATGAGCAGTTCTTC. Protein product: CASSHDYNEQFF. The V gene is TRBV4-2, the J gene TRBJ2-1; no clear D. V lost 3 bases and J 4 bases, leaving 4 bases between the germline ends. The length of the CDR3 is 12 residues. The V gene's germline CDR1 is LGHNA and CDR2 YNFKEQ.

V is TRBV11-2 and J is TRBJ2-6; D may be TRBD2 (6 bases). The CDR3 is 16 amino acids. Germline CDR1 reads SGHAT; CDR2 reads FQNNGV. The ends were cut back, 6 bases at V and 1 base at J, with 13 bases in the middle. CDR3 nucleotide sequence: TGTGCCAGCAGTCCCTGGGGGGAGTCTGGGGCCAACGTCCTGACTTTC. It yields the protein CASSPWGESGANVLTF.

J is TRBJ2-1 and V is TRBV13; 9 bases are shared with TRBD1. V shed 4 bases, J shed 4 bases, and the junction held 8 bases outside the gene matches. Germline CDR1 is PRHDT and CDR2 is FYEKMQ (reference sequence). The CDR3 consists of 16 residues. The CDR3 bases are TGTGCCAGCAGCTGGGAGAGGGACAGGGCTTACAATGAGCAGTTCTTC. Translation: CASSWERDRAYNEQFF.

The gene calls are TRBV7-9 and TRBJ1-2; 7 nucleotides agree with TRBD1. V was pared by 9 bases and J by 3 bases, with 10 bases of the junction left unmatched. Germline V gene sequence: CDR1 SEHNR, CDR2 FQNEAQ (reference sequence). The CDR3 is made up of 14 amino acids. The CDR3 sequence is CASSPTGLDYGYTF. CDR3 coding DNA: TGTGCCAGTTCCCCGACAGGGTTGGACTATGGCTACACCTTC.

The rearrangement joins TRBV7-9 to TRBJ2-7; no reliable D call. CDR3 length: 14 residues. V lost 3 bases to trimming and J lost 0 bases, with 9 bases between them. Germline-derived CDR1 and CDR2 are SEHNR and FQNEAQ (reference sequence). The DNA of the CDR3 is TGTGCCAGCAGCTTCGGTCAGAACTCCTACGAGCAGTACTTC. Its translation: CASSFGQNSYEQYF.

The chain uses TRBV6-5 and TRBJ1-2, with a possible D match to TRBD1 (6 bases). The V gene's germline CDR1 is MNHEY and CDR2 SVGAGI. The CDR3 totals 15 residues. Trimming took 3 bases from V and 0 from J, leaving 11 bases between them. The CDR3 DNA sequence: TGTGCCAGCAGTTATCTAGGGACATCTAACTATGGCTACACCTTC. It specifies CASSYLGTSNYGYTF.

This chain connects TRBV11-2 to TRBJ1-2; tentatively, D is TRBD1 (5 bases). CDR1 is SGHAT and CDR2 is FQNNGV in the germline V gene. Between the trimmed V and J ends, which lost 0 bases and 4 bases, there was a span of 12 bases. CDR3 length: 15 amino acids. The CDR3 protein is CASSLDQGTVYGYTF. CDR3 coding DNA: TGTGCCAGCAGCTTAGATCAGGGTACAGTCTATGGCTACACCTTC.

The rearrangement joins TRBV2 to TRBJ2-2; D ambiguous. The germline V and J ends were trimmed by 4 bases and 7 bases, with 4 bases remaining between them. Germline V gene sequence: CDR1 SNHLY, CDR2 FYNNEI. The CDR3 runs to 11 residues. CDR3 amino acids: CASSAGGELFF. CDR3 DNA: TGTGCCAGCAGTGCCGGCGGGGAGCTGTTTTTT.

The chain recombines TRBV15 with TRBJ2-1, with TRBD1 matching over 9 bases. With 3 bases clipped from V and 10 bases from J, the junction kept 13 bases outside the gene matches. The germline V gene encodes CDR1 LNHNV and CDR2 YYDKDF (reference sequence). This CDR3 comprises 16 residues. The CDR3: CATSRGSRTGEGEQFF. The CDR3 region has the DNA TGTGCCACCAGCAGGGGTAGCCGGACAGGGGAGGGGGAGCAGTTCTTC.

The chain has TRBV19 and TRBJ2-7; 8 nucleotides align to TRBD1. Germline CDR1 reads LNHDA; CDR2 reads SQIVND (reference sequence). Trimming removed 5 bases from V and 7 bases from J; junction bases left unmatched: 10. The CDR3 totals 14 residues. This chain's CDR3 is CASSLGQAQGEQYF. CDR3 DNA sequence: TGTGCCAGTAGTTTGGGACAGGCCCAGGGAGAGCAGTACTTC.

This chain links TRBV29-1 with TRBJ1-2; D is undetermined. The CDR3 extends over 8 amino acids. Trimming took 2 bases from V and 14 from J, leaving 6 bases between them. Germline assignment: CDR1 SQVTM and CDR2 ANQGSEA. The CDR3 sequence is CSVERGTF. CDR3 DNA: TGCAGCGTTGAAAGAGGGACCTTC. The whole variable domain, remainder taken from reference TRBV29-1 and TRBJ1-2, is SAVISQKPSRDICQRGTSLTIQCQVDSQVTMMFWYRQQPGQSLTLIATANQGSEATYESGFVIDKFPISRPNLTFSTLTVSNMSPEDSSIYLCSVERGTFGSGTRLTVV.

The chain links TRBV7-9 to TRBJ2-3; D perhaps matches TRBD1 (5 bases). The CDR3 consists of 16 residues. Trimming shortened V by 1 base and J by 2 bases, and 13 bases separated the two germline ends. Germline loops: CDR1 SEHNR, CDR2 FQNEAQ (reference sequence). Written as DNA, the CDR3 is TGTGCCAGCAGCTTAGATCAGGGTCTCGACACAGATACGCAGTATTTT. It is translated as CASSLDQGLDTDTQYF.

The chain joins TRBV19 to TRBJ2-7; TRBD1 might be the D (7 bases). Germline V CDR1 and CDR2: LNHDA, SQIVND (reference sequence). The CDR3 contains 16 residues. Between the trimmed V and J ends, which lost 3 bases and 1 base, there was a span of 16 bases. CDR3: CASSIRPAGGSYEQYF. The CDR3 DNA reads as TGTGCCAGTAGTATCCGTCCTGCAGGGGGGTCCTACGAGCAGTACTTC. The whole variable domain, filled in from reference TRBV19 and TRBJ2-7, reads DGGITQSPKYLFRKEGQNVTLSCEQNLNHDAMYWYRQDPGQGLRLIYYSQIVNDFQKGDIAEGYSVSREKKESFPLTVTSAQKNPTAFYLCASSIRPAGGSYEQYFGPGTRLTVT.

The genes are TRBV2 and TRBJ2-7; D remains ambiguous. The CDR3 totals 12 residues. Germline V gives CDR1 SNHLY, CDR2 FYNNEI. V shed 3 bases and J shed 3 bases, with 6 bases lying between them. CDR3 nucleotides: TGTGCCAGCAGTGACAGCAACTACGAGCAGTACTTC. Translation: CASSDSNYEQYF.